This T cell receptor (beta chain) was found in a study of spatial heterogeneity in lung cancer. Study-level background: On average, each unique TCR and UMI combination appeared more than ten times in raw reads.

Study conclusions and caveats: Ubiquitous expanded tumor TCRs appeared in blood more at resection than follow-up.

The time point denotes: sample taken at primary tumor resection. The study sequenced unsorted whole RNA from tumor, nontumor lung or frozen PBMC. The donors were some 70 patients with non-small cell lung cancer that was early-stage and untreated. This clonotype came up many times. Its antigen is unidentified. CDR1 and CDR2 (germline): SGDLS, YYNGEE. V lost 0 bases to trimming and J lost 1 base; unmatched junction nucleotides: 7. This CDR3 contains 17 residues. Unique molecular identifiers, one per molecule, were present on every TCR cDNA molecule. TCRdb ran MiXCR on the 5' RACE reads and lists one entry per CDR3 protein. Altogether about 4,000 distinct CDR3 sequences are present, roughly 16% being singletons, with the ten largest covering less than 70%.

This specimen consisted of PBMCs, obtained at surgery. The sequence derives from a male donor with early-stage non-small cell lung cancer. V and J are TRBV9 and TRBJ2-3, with 8 bases lining up with TRBD2. Written as DNA, the CDR3 is TGTGCCAGCAGCGTAGAAAAGCGGGAGTATGGCACAGATACGCAGTATTTT. Translation: CASSVEKREYGTDTQYF.